Following are 28 T cell receptor beta chains from one sample sequenced in a study of CD8+ T cells in alopecia areata. Treatment reported: oral pan-JAK inhibitor, 5-10 mg twice daily. TCR sequencing used cDNA made by reverse transcription of extracted RNA. Using immunoSEQ multiplex PCR, the repertoire was profiled, and TCRdb retains in-frame clones only, with some absent. This sample has hundreds of thousands of clones, with 66% found just once. Sequencing was performed on CD4+ T cells sorted from blood, taken at approximately week 42, from a patient treated with tofacitinib. All receptors derive from a human donor with alopecia areata.

The V gene is TRBV18, the J gene TRBJ1-2; D unclear. The ends were cut back, 3 bases at V and 4 bases at J, with 12 bases in the middle. In germline, CDR1 is KGHSH, CDR2 LQKENI. This CDR3 is built from 14 residues. The CDR3, as DNA: TGTGCCAGCTCACCTATGACCCCTCCCTATGGCTACACCTTC. This codes for CASSPMTPPYGYTF.

The chain has TRBV7-8 and TRBJ2-7, with D maybe TRBD1 (6 bases). V lost 3 bases to trimming and J lost 5 bases, with 8 bases between them. Per the germline V gene, CDR1 is SGHVS and CDR2 is FQNEAQ. The CDR3 contains 12 residues. The CDR3 here is CASSFGQNEQYF. CDR3 sequence (DNA): TGTGCCAGCAGCTTCGGACAGAACGAGCAGTACTTC.

The chain links TRBV20-1 to TRBJ1-2; D unclear. V was trimmed by 7 bases and J by 8 bases, leaving 5 bases between them. This CDR3 has 8 residues. CDR1 and CDR2 from the germline V gene are DFQATT and SNEGSKA (reference sequence). The CDR3 DNA reads as TGCAGTGTAGAAGGCTACACCTTC. Its protein product is CSVEGYTF.

V and J are TRBV7-3 and TRBJ2-1, with D possibly matching TRBD1 (5 bases). The ends were cut back, 2 bases at V and 5 bases at J, with 7 bases in the middle. In germline, CDR1 is SGHTA, CDR2 FQGTGA. The CDR3 is 13 residues long. This chain's CDR3 is CASSLSRDNEQFF. The CDR3 region has the DNA TGTGCCAGCAGCTTATCCAGGGACAATGAGCAGTTCTTC. Looking up the rest from reference TRBV7-3 and TRBJ2-1 gives the full variable domain: GAGVSQTPSNKVTEKGKYVELRCDPISGHTALYWYRQSLGQGPEFLIYFQGTGAADDSGLPNDRFFAVRPEGSVSTLKIQRTERGDSAVYLCASSLSRDNEQFFGPGTRLTVL.

The CDR3: CANNAGTSGVNEQFF. The CDR3 DNA reads TGTGCCAACAACGCCGGGACTAGCGGGGTCAATGAGCAGTTCTTC. The chain links TRBV2 to TRBJ2-1; TRBD2 matches at 13 bases. CDR1 and CDR2 (germline): SNHLY, FYNNEI. J lost 6 bases, V lost 10 bases, and 9 bases had no gene match. This CDR3 contains 15 residues. The whole variable domain, remainder taken from reference TRBV2 and TRBJ2-1, is EPEVTQTPSHQVTQMGQEVILRCVPISNHLYFYWYRQILGQKVEFLVSFYNNEISEKSEIFDDQFSVERPDGSNFTLKIRSTKLEDSAMYFCANNAGTSGVNEQFFGPGTRLTVL.

This clone was detected a few times. The chain has TRBV6-5 and TRBJ2-3; 9 nucleotides agree with TRBD2. Germline assignment: CDR1 MNHEY and CDR2 SVGAGI. The CDR3 sequence is 15 residues long. The J segment lost 2 bases and the V segment lost 8 bases, leaving 8 bases of the junction unmatched. CDR3: CASRGAGGNTDTQYF. For the CDR3, the DNA is TGTGCCAGCCGGGGAGCGGGGGGTAACACAGATACGCAGTATTTT.

The rearrangement joins TRBV19 to TRBJ1-1; no definite D call. The V end was cut by 5 bases, the J end by 1 base, with 11 bases between. Per the germline V gene, CDR1 is LNHDA and CDR2 is SQIVND (reference sequence). The CDR3 is 14 amino acids. This CDR3 reads CASSLGRPNTEAFF. The CDR3 DNA follows: TGTGCCAGTAGTTTGGGCCGACCGAACACTGAAGCTTTCTTT.

CDR3 protein: CASSGNRNSGANVLTF. CDR3 bases: TGTGCCAGCAGCGGTAACAGAAACTCTGGGGCCAACGTCCTGACTTTC. The chain is built from TRBV7-9 and TRBJ2-6; D is undetermined. Germline V lookup: CDR1 SEHNR, CDR2 FQNEAQ (reference sequence). The CDR3 is 16 amino acids. The V end lost 5 bases, the J end lost 0 bases, and 11 bases lay between the germline ends.

The rearrangement uses TRBV5-1 and TRBJ1-6, with no clear D. The CDR3 length is 14 residues. Looked up from germline, CDR1 is SGHRS and CDR2 is YFSETQ. V was cut by 0 bases and J by 8 bases, with 9 bases left in between. The DNA for the CDR3 is TGCGCCAGCAGCTTGGGGACCCAGGATTCACCCCTCCACTTT. Protein product: CASSLGTQDSPLHF.

The chain carries TRBV7-2 and TRBJ1-2; D is uncertain. V shed 0 bases and J shed 4 bases, with 12 bases lying between them. The germline V gene encodes CDR1 SGHTA and CDR2 FQGNSA. The CDR3 is 15 amino acids. The CDR3 here is CASSLAGQRGYGYTF. The CDR3, as DNA: TGTGCCAGCAGCTTAGCAGGGCAACGGGGCTATGGCTACACCTTC.

This clone was counted a few times. This chain joins TRBV10-2 and TRBJ1-1; perhaps TRBD1 as D (5 bases). Germline V gene sequence: CDR1 WSHSY, CDR2 SAAADI. The CDR3 consists of 16 residues. Trimming left V 0 bases short and J 0 bases short, with 11 bases between. CDR3 bases: TGCGCCAGCAGTGAGTCGTGGGGCCTCATGAACACTGAAGCTTTCTTT. Translation: CASSESWGLMNTEAFF.

V usage is TRBV29-1 and J usage is TRBJ2-2, with TRBD1 matching over 7 bases. Germline V gene lookup returns CDR1 SQVTM and CDR2 ANQGSEA. The CDR3 extends over 14 amino acids. V dropped 4 bases and J dropped 3; count of bases not matched to a gene: 5. The CDR3 region has the DNA TGCAGCGTTGCCAAAGGGGGCGACACCGGGGAGCTGTTTTTT. Its protein product is CSVAKGGDTGELFF.

This clone was recorded a few times. This chain uses TRBV29-1 with TRBJ2-4, with 8 bases fitting TRBD2. The J segment lost 8 bases and the V segment lost 4 bases, leaving 10 bases of the junction unmatched. Germline assignment: CDR1 SQVTM and CDR2 ANQGSEA. The CDR3 runs 14 residues. The DNA for the CDR3 is TGCAGCGTTGTGGGCGGGGGGTCGGTGGACATTCAGTACTTC. Translating gives CSVVGGGSVDIQYF.

This chain links TRBV18 with TRBJ1-2, with TRBD1 identical over 7 bases. The CDR3 consists of 16 residues. Germline V lookup: CDR1 KGHSH, CDR2 LQKENI. The J segment lost 6 bases and the V segment lost 0 bases, leaving 10 bases of the junction unmatched. CDR3 bases: TGTGCCAGCTCACCACCGAACAGGGGAAGTAGGAATGGCTACACCTTC. This sequence encodes CASSPPNRGSRNGYTF.

This clone was detected a few times. The chain links TRBV29-1 to TRBJ1-1; a weak D match, TRBD1 (6 bases). This CDR3 has 13 residues. V lost 3 bases to trimming and J lost 2 bases, with 10 bases between them. Germline CDR1 reads SQVTM; CDR2 reads ANQGSEA. Here the CDR3 reads CSVDQGINTEAFF. CDR3 nucleotides: TGCAGCGTTGACCAGGGGATTAACACTGAAGCTTTCTTT.

The rearrangement links TRBV30 to TRBJ1-5; 10 bases are shared with TRBD1. This CDR3 is built from 15 residues. Germline V gene sequence: CDR1 GTSNPN, CDR2 SVGIG (reference sequence). The V segment lost 5 bases and the J segment 6 bases; nucleotides outside the gene matches: 10. The CDR3 nucleotides are TGTGCCTGGCGGACCGGGACAGGGGAAGGTCAGCCCCAGCATTTT. Its translation: CAWRTGTGEGQPQHF.

This clone was seen many times. The rearrangement joins TRBV11-2 to TRBJ2-1; D is unclear. V lost 1 base to trimming and J lost 4 bases, with 5 bases between them. The CDR3 length is 13 residues. In germline, CDR1 is SGHAT, CDR2 FQNNGV. In DNA form, the CDR3 reads TGTGCCAGCAGCTTAGGGCAATACAATGAGCAGTTCTTC. Protein product: CASSLGQYNEQFF. Variable domain in full (rest from reference TRBV11-2 and TRBJ2-1): EAGVAQSPRYKIIEKRQSVAFWCNPISGHATLYWYQQILGQGPKLLIQFQNNGVVDDSQLPKDRFSAERLKGVDSTLKIQPAKLEDSAVYLCASSLGQYNEQFFGPGTRLTVL.

V and J are TRBV27 and TRBJ2-7, with D tentatively TRBD1 (5 bases). Trimming took 3 bases from V and 2 from J, leaving 11 bases between them. The CDR3 extends over 14 amino acids. CDR1 is MNHEY, CDR2 SMNVEV, per germline (reference sequence). In DNA, the CDR3 is TGTGCCAGCAGTTTTCAGGACAACCCCTACGAGCAGTACTTC. Protein product: CASSFQDNPYEQYF.

The CDR3 here is CAWTQGSGGANYEQYF. The CDR3 DNA sequence: TGTGCCTGGACCCAGGGTAGCGGGGGGGCGAACTACGAGCAGTACTTC. This chain connects TRBV30 to TRBJ2-7; 11 nucleotides line up with TRBD2. Germline-derived CDR1 and CDR2 are GTSNPN and SVGIG (reference sequence). Trimming removed 4 bases from V and 3 bases from J; junction bases left unmatched: 11. The CDR3 sequence is 16 residues long.

The gene calls are TRBV6-1 and TRBJ1-2; perhaps TRBD1 as D (5 bases). Germline assignment: CDR1 MNHNS and CDR2 SASEGT. There are 13 residues in the CDR3. V lost 8 bases to trimming and J lost 1 base, with 11 bases between them. The CDR3 DNA is TGTGCCAGCGCTTCGACAGTTAACTATGGCTACACCTTC. Encoded protein: CASASTVNYGYTF.

The chain uses TRBV4-1 and TRBJ1-1; D unclear. CDR3 length: 14 residues. Per the germline V gene, CDR1 is MGHRA and CDR2 is YSYEKL. The ends were cut back, 0 bases at V and 1 base at J, with 6 bases in the middle. The CDR3 sequence is CASSQDIRNTEAFF. CDR3 DNA: TGCGCCAGCAGCCAAGATATCAGGAACACTGAAGCTTTCTTT.

This clone occurred a few times. V and J are TRBV14 and TRBJ1-1; D is uncertain. The CDR3 is 15 residues long. CDR1 is SGHDN and CDR2 is FVKESK in the germline V gene. V was clipped by 4 bases and J by 4 bases, with 16 bases between them. In DNA, the CDR3 is TGTGCCAGCAGCCGTCAACCCGGCGGCGCCACTGAAGCTTTCTTT. Its translation: CASSRQPGGATEAFF.

The chain links TRBV19 to TRBJ1-6; no definite D call. Germline CDR1 LNHDA, CDR2 SQIVND (reference sequence). CDR3 length: 13 residues. V was trimmed by 6 bases and J by 8 bases, leaving 11 bases between them. CDR3 DNA sequence: TGTGCCAGTAGAATCTTGGCGGATTCACCCCTCCACTTT. Encoded protein: CASRILADSPLHF.

The chain combines TRBV29-1 with TRBJ2-3; no definite D call. The germline V gene encodes CDR1 SQVTM and CDR2 ANQGSEA. This CDR3 is 12 amino acids long. V lost 7 bases and J lost 0, with 8 bases in between. The CDR3, as DNA: TGCAGCGGAGTTAGGAGCACAGATACGCAGTATTTT. This sequence encodes CSGVRSTDTQYF.

The chain is built from TRBV2 and TRBJ2-5; D is perhaps TRBD1 (5 bases). Per the germline V gene, CDR1 is SNHLY and CDR2 is FYNNEI. With 1 base removed from V and 4 bases from J, the gap between germline ends came to 10 bases. The CDR3 extends over 14 amino acids. The CDR3 sequence is CASSEDGRAETQYF. The CDR3 region has the DNA TGTGCCAGCAGTGAAGACGGCAGGGCAGAGACCCAGTACTTC.

The J gene is TRBJ1-2, the V gene TRBV27; 9 nucleotides agree with TRBD1. J gave up 1 base and V 5 bases, and 5 bases lay outside the gene matches. The CDR3 extends over 15 amino acids. CDR1 is MNHEY, CDR2 SMNVEV, per germline (reference sequence). The CDR3 loop is CASSLGQGINYGYTF. The CDR3 nucleotides are TGTGCCAGCAGTCTCGGACAGGGGATTAACTATGGCTACACCTTC.

The chain has TRBV7-2 and TRBJ2-7, with 11 bases that match TRBD2. V shed 5 bases and J 7 bases; nucleotides not matched to a gene: 13. The CDR3 runs to 16 residues. Looked up from germline, CDR1 is SGHTA and CDR2 is FQGNSA. The DNA for the CDR3 is TGTGCCAGCAGCCCGACTCCGGGACTAGCGGTTCTGGAGCAGTACTTC. Its protein product is CASSPTPGLAVLEQYF.

This chain joins TRBV5-4 and TRBJ2-7; 7 nucleotides agree with TRBD1. With V trimmed by 5 bases and J by 3 bases, 11 bases remained unmatched. Germline CDR1 reads SGHNT; CDR2 reads YYREEE (reference sequence). The CDR3 extends over 15 amino acids. The CDR3 spells CASSKSDRLSYEQYF. In nucleotides, the CDR3 is TGTGCCAGCAGTAAATCGGACAGGTTGAGCTACGAGCAGTACTTC.